This entry concerns a single T cell receptor beta chain. The deep-level immunoSEQ assay was used. The assay was immunoSEQ multiplex PCR, and TCRdb's table has in-frame clones only and misses some. The sample has around 2.5 million clones; 80% to 95% are singletons. This CDR3 is 15 amino acids long. CDR1 and CDR2 (germline): SNHLY, FYNNEI. The V and J ends lost 7 bases and 3 bases respectively, with 17 bases between them. The data are from a study of shared clonotypes between healthy human individuals. The clonotype comes from a man between 18 and 29 years old in good health. Some clones in this sample may be carry-over from other donors' samples. The gene calls are TRBV2 and TRBJ2-3; D remains ambiguous. The specimen was naive CD4+ T cells from PBMCs. Subset described: CD45RA+ positively selected. CDR3 amino acids: CASTQNGLKTDTQYF. Written as DNA, the CDR3 is TGTGCCAGCACCCAAAATGGGCTAAAAACAGATACGCAGTATTTT.